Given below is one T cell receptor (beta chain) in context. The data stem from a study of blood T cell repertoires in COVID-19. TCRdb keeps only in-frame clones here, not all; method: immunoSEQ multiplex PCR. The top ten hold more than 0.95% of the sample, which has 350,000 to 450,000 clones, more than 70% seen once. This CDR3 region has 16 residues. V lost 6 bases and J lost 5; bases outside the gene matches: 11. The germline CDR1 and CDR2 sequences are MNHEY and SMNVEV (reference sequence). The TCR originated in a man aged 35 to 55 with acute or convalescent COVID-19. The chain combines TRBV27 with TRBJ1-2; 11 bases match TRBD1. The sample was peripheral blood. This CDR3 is CASSPAGTGGVYGYTF. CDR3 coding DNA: TGTGCCAGCAGCCCTGCCGGGACAGGGGGGGTGTATGGCTACACCTTC.